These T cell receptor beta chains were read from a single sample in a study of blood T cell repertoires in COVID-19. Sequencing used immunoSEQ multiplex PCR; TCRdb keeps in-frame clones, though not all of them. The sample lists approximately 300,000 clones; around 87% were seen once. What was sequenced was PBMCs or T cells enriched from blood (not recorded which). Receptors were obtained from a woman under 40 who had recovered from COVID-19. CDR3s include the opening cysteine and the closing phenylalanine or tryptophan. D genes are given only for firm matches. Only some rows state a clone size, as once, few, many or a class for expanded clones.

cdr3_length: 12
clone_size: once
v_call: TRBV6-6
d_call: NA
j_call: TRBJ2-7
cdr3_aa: CASSPRGYEQYF
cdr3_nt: TGTGCCAGCAGCCCGAGGGGGTACGAGCAGTACTTC

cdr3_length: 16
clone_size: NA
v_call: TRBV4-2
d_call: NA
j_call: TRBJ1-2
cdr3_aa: CASSQEARTANYGYTF
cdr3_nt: TGTGCCAGCAGCCAAGAGGCGCGGACAGCTAACTATGGCTACACCTTC

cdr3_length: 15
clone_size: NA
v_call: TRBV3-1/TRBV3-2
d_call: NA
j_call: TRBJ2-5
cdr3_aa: CASSQDSGSQETQYF
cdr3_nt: TGTGCCAGCAGCCAAGATTCGGGTTCCCAAGAGACCCAGTACTTC

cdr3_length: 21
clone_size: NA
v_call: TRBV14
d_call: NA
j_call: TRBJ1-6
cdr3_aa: CASSQDSAGHYLASYNSPLHF
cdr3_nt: TGTGCCAGCAGCCAAGATAGTGCAGGGCACTACCTTGCCTCCTATAATTCACCCCTCCACTTT

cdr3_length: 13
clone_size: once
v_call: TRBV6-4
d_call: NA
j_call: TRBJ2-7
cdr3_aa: CASSEGPSYEQYF
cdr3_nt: TGTGCCAGCAGTGAGGGCCCTTCCTACGAGCAGTACTTC

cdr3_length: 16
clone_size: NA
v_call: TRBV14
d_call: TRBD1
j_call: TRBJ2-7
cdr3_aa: CASSRIDRGPGYEQYF
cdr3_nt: TGTGCCAGCAGCCGTATTGACAGGGGGCCGGGTTACGAGCAGTACTTC

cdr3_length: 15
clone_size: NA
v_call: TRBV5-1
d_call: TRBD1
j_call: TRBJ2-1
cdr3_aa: CASSWGQGSYNEQFF
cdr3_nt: TGCGCCAGCAGCTGGGGACAGGGGTCCTACAATGAGCAGTTCTTC

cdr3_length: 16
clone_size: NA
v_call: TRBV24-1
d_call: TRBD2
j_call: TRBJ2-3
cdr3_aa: CATSDLGGGRTDTQYF
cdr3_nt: TGTGCCACCAGTGATTTGGGCGGGGGGCGCACAGATACGCAGTATTTT

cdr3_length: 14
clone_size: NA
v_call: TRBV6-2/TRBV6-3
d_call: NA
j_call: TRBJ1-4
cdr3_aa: CASSYRGFVEKLFF
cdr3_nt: TGTGCCAGCAGTTACCGGGGATTCGTTGAAAAACTGTTTTTT

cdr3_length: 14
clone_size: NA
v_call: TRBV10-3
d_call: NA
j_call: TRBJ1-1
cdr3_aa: CAISESRGGTEAFF
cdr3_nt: TGTGCCATCAGTGAGTCAAGGGGGGGCACTGAAGCTTTCTTT